A single sample is the source of the 11 T cell receptor beta chains below, sequenced in a study. TCRdb reprocessed the 5' RACE reads with MiXCR, giving one entry per CDR3 protein. The data contain 30,000 to 40,000 distinct CDR3 sequences, about a quarter of them singletons. The sample consisted of naive CD4+ T cells sorted from a lymph node. Subset meaning: naive CD4+ T cells, CD4+CD45RA+CD25-. These receptors were taken from a female donor with breast cancer.

Within the sample, this clonotype is medium-sized. The chain recombines TRBV12-3 or TRBV12-4 with TRBJ1-5; D unresolved. The CDR3 length is 15 residues. V shed 2 bases and J shed 2 bases, with 10 bases lying between them. CDR3 bases: TGTGCCAGCAGTTTAATGGGCGCGGGCAATCAGCCCCAGCATTTT. Protein product: CASSLMGAGNQPQHF.

This clonotype was recorded a few times. The chain recombines TRBV6-5 with TRBJ1-1, with TRBD1 as a possible D gene (5 bases). The germline gives CDR1 MNHEY, CDR2 SVGAGI. Trimming left V 6 bases short and J 3 bases short, with 17 bases between. The CDR3 totals 15 residues. The DNA for the CDR3 is TGTGCCAGCAGCCCCCCACGGGGCCCTCACACTGAAGCTTTCTTT. Translation gives CASSPPRGPHTEAFF.

This clonotype was observed at least ten times. The V call is TRBV4-3, the J call TRBJ2-3, with TRBD1 matching over 10 bases. The germline gives CDR1 LGHNA, CDR2 YSLEER. The CDR3 totals 16 residues. The junction had 8 bases not matched to a gene; V was cut back by 4 bases and J by 4 bases. For the CDR3, the DNA is TGCGCCAGCAGCCGAGGGGCGGGACAGGGGTCAGATACGCAGTATTTT. This codes for CASSRGAGQGSDTQYF.

This clonotype was picked up a small number of times. CDR3: CASWTAPMNTEAFF. The CDR3, as DNA: TGTGCCAGTTGGACAGCACCTATGAACACTGAAGCTTTCTTT. The V gene is TRBV2, the J gene TRBJ1-1; D is perhaps TRBD1 (6 bases). The CDR3 totals 14 residues. Trimming removed 9 bases at V and 0 bases at J, with 14 bases between. Germline CDR1 is SNHLY and CDR2 is FYNNEI.

The J gene is TRBJ1-1, the V gene TRBV6-6, with 11 bases aligning to TRBD1. The junction had 2 bases not matched to a gene; V was cut back by 2 bases and J by 3 bases. This CDR3 is 15 amino acids long. The germline CDR1 and CDR2 sequences are MNHNY and SVGAGI (reference sequence). CDR3: CASSYPGQGDTEAFF. DNA for the CDR3: TGTGCCAGCAGTTACCCGGGACAGGGGGACACTGAAGCTTTCTTT.

This clonotype has a handful of counts. The rearrangement joins TRBV5-5 to TRBJ1-4, with D possibly matching TRBD1 (5 bases). The CDR3 contains 17 residues. CDR1 and CDR2 from the germline V gene are SGHKS and YYEKEE (reference sequence). The V end was cut by 4 bases, the J end by 7 bases, with 23 bases between. CDR3 sequence: CASSNNLLPGAGEKLFF. CDR3 coding DNA: TGTGCCAGCAGCAACAACCTACTCCCCGGGGCGGGTGAAAAACTGTTTTTT.

This clonotype was seen repeatedly, ten times or more. The chain joins TRBV6-5 to TRBJ1-1; D gene uncertain. The CDR3 is made up of 13 amino acids. V was cut by 6 bases and J by 8 bases, with 16 bases left in between. The V gene's germline CDR1 is MNHEY and CDR2 SVGAGI. The CDR3 DNA sequence: TGTGCCAGCAGGCAGACTCTCCCACGGGAAGCTTTCTTT. Protein: CASRQTLPREAFF.

The sample holds many counts of this clonotype. The genes are TRBV29-1 and TRBJ1-3; a possible D gene is TRBD1 (5 bases). This CDR3 is built from 11 residues. With 7 bases removed from V and 3 bases from J, the gap between germline ends came to 7 bases. Per germline, CDR1 SQVTM and CDR2 ANQGSEA. The CDR3 nucleotides are TGCAGCGGGGGGATTGGAAACACCATATATTTT. As protein: CSGGIGNTIYF.

This clonotype came up a few times. The V call is TRBV5-1, the J call TRBJ2-3; 7 nucleotides match TRBD1. From germline, CDR1 is SGHRS and CDR2 YFSETQ. V shed 4 bases, J shed 2 bases, and the junction held 7 bases outside the gene matches. The CDR3 extends over 15 amino acids. The CDR3 DNA reads TGCGCCAGCAGCCAAAGACAGGGCGACACAGATACGCAGTATTTT. Its protein product is CASSQRQGDTDTQYF.

There are a few counts of this clonotype. The CDR3 loop is CASSLVWTGDYGYTF. The CDR3 DNA reads as TGCGCCAGCAGCTTGGTTTGGACAGGGGATTACGGCTACACCTTC. V gene TRBV5-1 combines with J gene TRBJ1-2, with 9 bases identical to TRBD1. Germline CDR1 reads SGHRS; CDR2 reads YFSETQ. The V segment lost 0 bases and the J segment 8 bases; nucleotides outside the gene matches: 8. This CDR3 is built from 15 residues.

This clonotype was recorded many times. The chain is built from TRBV5-1 and TRBJ2-3; 15 bases are shared with TRBD2. The trim removed 4 bases at V and 4 bases at J, leaving 4 bases unmatched. There are 16 residues in the CDR3. CDR1 SGHRS and CDR2 YFSETQ come from the germline V gene. The DNA for the CDR3 is TGCGCCAGCAGCATACGGACTAGCGGGGGGGCAGATACGCAGTATTTT. Translating it yields CASSIRTSGGADTQYF.